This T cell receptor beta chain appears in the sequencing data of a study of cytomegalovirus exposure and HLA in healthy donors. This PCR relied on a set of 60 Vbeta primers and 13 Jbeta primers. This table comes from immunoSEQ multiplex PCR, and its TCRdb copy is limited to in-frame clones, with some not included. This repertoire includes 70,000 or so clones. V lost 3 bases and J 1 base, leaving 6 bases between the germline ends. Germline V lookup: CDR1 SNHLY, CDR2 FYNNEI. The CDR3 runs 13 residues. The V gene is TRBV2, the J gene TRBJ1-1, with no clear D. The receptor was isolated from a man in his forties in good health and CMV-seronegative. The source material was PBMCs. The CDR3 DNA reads TGTGCCAGCAGTGATACAGAGAACACTGAAGCTTTCTTT. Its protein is CASSDTENTEAFF.